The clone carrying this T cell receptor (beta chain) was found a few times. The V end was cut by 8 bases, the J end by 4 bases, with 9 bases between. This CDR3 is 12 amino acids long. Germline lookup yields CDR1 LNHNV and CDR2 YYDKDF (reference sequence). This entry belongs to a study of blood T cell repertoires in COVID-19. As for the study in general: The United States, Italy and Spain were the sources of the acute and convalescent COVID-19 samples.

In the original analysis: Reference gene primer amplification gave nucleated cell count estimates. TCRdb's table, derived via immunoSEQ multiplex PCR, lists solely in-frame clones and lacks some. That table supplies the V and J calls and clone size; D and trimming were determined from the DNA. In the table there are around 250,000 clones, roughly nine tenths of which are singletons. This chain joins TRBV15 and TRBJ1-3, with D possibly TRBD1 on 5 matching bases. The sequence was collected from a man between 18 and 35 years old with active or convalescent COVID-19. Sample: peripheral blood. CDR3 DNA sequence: TGTGCCACCGGAGGGGCAGGAAACACCATATATTTT. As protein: CATGGAGNTIYF.